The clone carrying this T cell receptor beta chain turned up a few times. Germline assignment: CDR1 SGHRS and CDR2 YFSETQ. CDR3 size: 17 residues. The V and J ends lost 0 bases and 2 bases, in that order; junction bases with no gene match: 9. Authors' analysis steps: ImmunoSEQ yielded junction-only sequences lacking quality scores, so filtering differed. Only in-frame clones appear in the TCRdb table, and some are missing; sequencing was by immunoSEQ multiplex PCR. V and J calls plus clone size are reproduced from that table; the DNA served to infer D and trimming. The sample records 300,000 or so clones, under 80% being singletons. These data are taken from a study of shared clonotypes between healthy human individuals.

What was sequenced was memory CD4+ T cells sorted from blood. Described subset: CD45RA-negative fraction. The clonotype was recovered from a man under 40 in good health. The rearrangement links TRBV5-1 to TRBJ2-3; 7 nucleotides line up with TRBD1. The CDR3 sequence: CASSLGRGRPPTDTQYF. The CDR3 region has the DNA TGCGCCAGCAGCTTGGGTAGGGGGCGCCCGCCCACAGATACGCAGTATTTT.